Below, 13 T cell receptor beta chains from the same sample are listed, as sequenced in a study of response to subunit inactivated influenza vaccine. TCRdb ran MiXCR on the RT-PCR reads and lists one entry per CDR3 protein. Among roughly 790,000 distinct CDR3 sequences listed, 21% were seen once. The sequenced sample was PBMCs from blood, obtained 4 to 6 days after vaccination. These TCRs come from a man in his fifties who received an inactivated influenza vaccine.

The sample holds a few counts of this clonotype. The chain recombines TRBV28 with TRBJ2-3; D may be TRBD2 (7 bases). This CDR3 is built from 15 residues. Germline CDR1 is MDHEN and CDR2 is SYDVKM. V lost 8 bases to trimming and J lost 4 bases, with 19 bases between them. The CDR3 DNA reads TGTGCCAGCCGGCGGGGGCCCGGTCCGGCAGATACGCAGTATTTT. It specifies CASRRGPGPADTQYF.

This sequence joins TRBV10-2 and TRBJ1-1; D perhaps matches TRBD1 (5 bases). The CDR3 has 14 residues. V was shortened by 4 bases and J by 3 bases, with 12 bases between the two germline ends. Germline V CDR1 and CDR2: WSHSY, SAAADI. DNA for the CDR3: TGCGCCAGCAGTGTTGCAGGGCCCGACACTGAAGCTTTCTTT. This codes for CASSVAGPDTEAFF.

This clonotype was detected ten times or more. The rearrangement joins TRBV7-2 to TRBJ1-1; D gene ambiguous. The germline V gene encodes CDR1 SGHTA and CDR2 FQGNSA. The length of the CDR3 is 11 residues. The V end was cut by 3 bases, the J end by 5 bases, with 4 bases between. The DNA for the CDR3 is TGTGCCAGCAGCTTCAGGACTGAAGCTTTCTTT. Translation: CASSFRTEAFF.

The J gene is TRBJ2-7, the V gene TRBV3-1; TRBD2 agrees at 9 bases. CDR3 length equals 16 residues. V trimming: 4 bases; J trimming: 0 bases; junction bases outside the gene matches: 7. Germline V lookup: CDR1 LGHDT, CDR2 YNNKEL (reference sequence). The CDR3 DNA reads as TGTGCCAGCAGCCCCGAAGGCGGGAGGGCCTCCTACGAGCAGTACTTC. Translating gives CASSPEGGRASYEQYF.

The chain couples TRBV20-1 to TRBJ2-1, with 8 bases aligning to TRBD2. Trimming removed 0 bases from V and 8 bases from J; junction bases left unmatched: 9. This CDR3 has 15 amino acids. Germline V gives CDR1 DFQATT, CDR2 SNEGSKA (reference sequence). The CDR3 DNA sequence: TGCAGTGCTAGAGATACCAGCGGGAGTTTGTATGAGCAGTTCTTC. This translates into CSARDTSGSLYEQFF.

This clonotype was recorded a few times. The chain joins TRBV3-1 to TRBJ2-7; 12 bases align to TRBD2. The CDR3 extends over 16 amino acids. CDR1 is LGHDT and CDR2 is YNNKEL in the germline V gene (reference sequence). V lost 1 base, J lost 1 base, and 2 bases stayed unmatched. Here the CDR3 reads CASSQGTSGVSYEQYF. The CDR3 DNA is TGTGCCAGCAGCCAAGGGACTAGCGGGGTTTCCTACGAGCAGTACTTC.

This clonotype was counted a few times. The chain links TRBV6-2 or TRBV6-3 to TRBJ1-5, with no clear D. In germline, CDR1 is MNHEY, CDR2 SVGEGT. Trimming removed 2 bases from V and 5 bases from J, with 10 bases in between. The CDR3 sequence is 14 residues long. The CDR3 nucleotides read TGTGCCAGCAGTTACCTACCCGGTTATCAGCCCCAGCATTTT. The encoded protein is CASSYLPGYQPQHF.

This clonotype was recorded a few times. This rearrangement joins TRBV5-8 to TRBJ2-2; D ambiguous. Germline CDR1 and CDR2: SGHTS and YDEGEE. V was shortened by 0 bases and J by 1 base, with 10 bases between the two germline ends. This CDR3 comprises 16 residues. In nucleotides, the CDR3 is TGTGCCAGCAGCTTGGCGTTTTCCTGGAACACCGGGGAGCTGTTTTTT. This sequence encodes CASSLAFSWNTGELFF. The full variable domain, in which reference TRBV5-8 and TRBJ2-2 provide the parts outside the CDR3, is EAGVTQSPTHLIKTRGQQATLRCSPISGHTSVYWYQQALGLGLQFLLWYDEGEERNRGNFPPRFSGRQFPNYSSELNVNALELEDSALYLCASSLAFSWNTGELFFGEGSRLTVL.

This clonotype was counted ten times or more. The genes are TRBV28 and TRBJ2-3; 11 positions agree with TRBD2. V shed 5 bases, J shed 9 bases, and the junction held 10 bases outside the gene matches. The CDR3 has 15 residues. The germline V gene encodes CDR1 MDHEN and CDR2 SYDVKM. CDR3 sequence: CASSVAGGYFETQYF. For the CDR3, the DNA is TGTGCCAGCAGTGTAGCGGGAGGGTATTTTGAGACGCAGTATTTT. The whole variable domain, filled in from reference TRBV28 and TRBJ2-3, reads DVKVTQSSRYLVKRTGEKVFLECVQDMDHENMFWYRQDPGLGLRLIYFSYDVKMKEKGDIPEGYSVSREKKERFSLILESASTNQTSMYLCASSVAGGYFETQYFGPGTRLTVL.

This clonotype has more than one count but fewer than ten. The chain combines TRBV12-3 or TRBV12-4 with TRBJ2-2, with no clear D. V was pared by 7 bases and J by 6 bases, with 12 bases between. The CDR3 contains 13 residues. CDR3 sequence (DNA): TGTGCCAGCACAACAAGGGCCCCCGGGGAGCTGTTTTTT. As protein: CASTTRAPGELFF.

J is TRBJ2-7 and V is TRBV12-3 or TRBV12-4, with unresolved D. Trimming removed 6 bases from V and 4 bases from J, with 10 bases in between. The CDR3 length is 12 residues. The CDR3 is CASRVDGYEQYF. The CDR3 DNA reads TGTGCCAGCAGGGTCGACGGGTACGAGCAGTACTTC.

This clonotype was counted a single time. CDR3 in amino acids: CASSLVVDRASYNEQFF. CDR3 DNA sequence: TGCGCCAGCAGCTTGGTGGTGGACAGGGCATCCTACAATGAGCAGTTCTTC. V and J are TRBV5-1 and TRBJ2-1; 8 nucleotides agree with TRBD1. Losses at the gene ends were 0 bases for V and 1 base for J; bases not matched to a gene: 6. The CDR3 runs to 17 residues. Germline values: CDR1 SGHRS, CDR2 YFSETQ.

The V call is TRBV29-1, the J call TRBJ1-1; D not resolved. V gave up 5 bases and J gave up 1 base, with 11 bases separating them. The CDR3 is 13 amino acids. Looked up from germline, CDR1 is SQVTM and CDR2 is ANQGSEA. CDR3 residues: CSVLEQRNTEAFF. In nucleotides, the CDR3 is TGCAGCGTTCTTGAACAGCGGAACACTGAAGCTTTCTTT. The entire variable domain, with the rest obtained from reference TRBV29-1 and TRBJ1-1, is as follows: SAVISQKPSRDICQRGTSLTIQCQVDSQVTMMFWYRQQPGQSLTLIATANQGSEATYESGFVIDKFPISRPNLTFSTLTVSNMSPEDSSIYLCSVLEQRNTEAFFGQGTRLTVV.